This T cell receptor beta chain was obtained from a study of regulatory T cells in long-lasting Graves disease. In the study overall: Graves' cases, newly diagnosed, had used antithyroid drugs under 3 months.

At least ten counts were recorded for this clonotype. Time point noted: newly diagnosed GD, antithyroid drugs for less than 3 months. RNA isolated from PBMCs was used to make the TCR library. To make TCR beta libraries, researchers used iRepertoire HTBI primers and Arm-PCR of CDR3 regions. TCRdb processed the multiplex PCR reads anew with MiXCR; each CDR3 protein has one entry. The table has about 540,000 distinct CDR3 sequences, roughly 14% seen once. The ends were cut back, 7 bases at V and 5 bases at J, with 24 bases in the middle. Per the germline V gene, CDR1 is SGDLS and CDR2 is YYNGEE. The CDR3 runs to 16 residues. These same records also appear under a second study, on T cells in Graves' hyperthyroidism and ophthalmopathy. That source reports: Diagnosing involved the use of clinical symptoms, serum thyroxine and TRAb, thyroid ultrasound and orbital computed tomography. HTBI primers were the set used in a first-round RT-PCR of the TCR CDR3. Most expanded thyroid clonotypes above 0.001 recurred in blood.

This specimen was peripheral blood mononuclear cells (PBMCs), taken at new diagnosis, from a patient treated with antithyroid drugs. The source of this sequence is a man between 25 and 39 years old with Graves disease. The chain has TRBV9 and TRBJ2-5; weak D call: TRBD2 (6 bases). CDR3 nucleotides: TGTGCCAGCCACCCGAAAAATCGACTAGTCCTGGAGACCCAGTACTTC. It is translated as CASHPKNRLVLETQYF.